These 30 T cell receptor beta chains originate from one sample sequenced in a study of blood T cell repertoires in COVID-19 (dated by TCRdb to the early 2020s). Libraries were built with the immunoSEQ multiplex PCR assay. Not all clones reach the TCRdb copy of this immuneACCESS table, which keeps in-frame sequences only. Checked studies attribute under half of the gap to unresolved V genes and leave the rest unexplained. The sample data list about 27,000 clones, and 88% of these were observed just once. 6% to 8.5% of the sample is in the top ten clones. Sequenced input: peripheral blood. The receptors were sampled from a woman in her forties or fifties with active COVID-19.

On this clone itself: In the same sample, other DNA sequences code for this CDR3. The gene calls are TRBV7-3 and TRBJ2-1, with 7 bases matching TRBD2. Germline-derived CDR1 and CDR2 are SGHTA and FQGTGA. V was clipped by 0 bases and J by 8 bases; unmatched bases: 1. The CDR3 contains 13 residues. CDR3 DNA sequence: TGTGCCAGCAGCTTAACCCTAGCGGATGAGCAGTTCTTC. This sequence encodes CASSLTLADEQFF.

The chain combines TRBV7-9 with TRBJ2-5; TRBD1 aligns across 7 bases. This CDR3 is 15 amino acids long. In germline, CDR1 is SEHNR, CDR2 FQNEAQ (reference sequence). V was clipped by 4 bases and J by 5 bases; unmatched bases: 10. This chain's CDR3 is CASSSRQGLEETQYF. CDR3 nucleotide sequence: TGTGCCAGCAGCTCCCGACAGGGCTTAGAGGAGACCCAGTACTTC.

V is TRBV4-1 and J is TRBJ2-5; the D gene is possibly TRBD1 (5 bases). Germline V gene lookup returns CDR1 MGHRA and CDR2 YSYEKL. The CDR3 is made up of 13 amino acids. Between the trimmed V and J ends, which lost 7 bases and 7 bases, there was a span of 16 bases. In DNA form, the CDR3 reads TGCGCCAGCACCCGAAGGGGCGAAGGGACCCAGTACTTC. Translated, it gives CASTRRGEGTQYF.

The chain uses TRBV24-1 and TRBJ1-5; 7 nucleotides align to TRBD1. Germline CDR1 KGHDR, CDR2 SFDVKD. This CDR3 contains 15 residues. V gave up 7 bases and J gave up 0 bases; unmatched junction bases: 5. The CDR3 loop reads CATREGTDSNQPQHF. The CDR3 region has the DNA TGTGCCACCAGGGAAGGGACAGATAGCAATCAGCCCCAGCATTTT.

The CDR3 region has the DNA TGTGCCAGCAGTCAGGGTGTTGGCTACACCTTC. This codes for CASSQGVGYTF. This chain uses TRBV25-1 with TRBJ1-2, with D maybe TRBD1 (5 bases). The ends were cut back, 5 bases at V and 7 bases at J, with 8 bases in the middle. CDR1 and CDR2 from the germline V gene are MGHDK and SYGVNS. The CDR3 consists of 11 residues.

This chain joins TRBV19 and TRBJ1-1; maybe TRBD1 (6 bases). The CDR3 totals 14 residues. In germline, CDR1 is LNHDA, CDR2 SQIVND (reference sequence). V shed 7 bases and J shed 6 bases, with 18 bases lying between them. CDR3 residues: CASTFGGRKAEAFF. The CDR3 DNA reads as TGTGCCAGTACCTTCGGGGGGCGCAAGGCTGAAGCTTTCTTT.

V is TRBV6-6 and J is TRBJ2-3, with a possible D match to TRBD2 (5 bases). Germline V CDR1 and CDR2: MNHNY, SVGAGI (reference sequence). The germline V and J ends were trimmed by 0 bases and 6 bases, with 7 bases remaining between them. CDR3 length: 13 amino acids. The CDR3, as DNA: TGTGCCAGCAGTTACTCGTGGAGGGATACGCAGTATTTT. Translation: CASSYSWRDTQYF.

The chain has TRBV5-6 and TRBJ2-5; 9 bases map to TRBD2. Germline assignment: CDR1 SGHDT and CDR2 YYEEEE. Trimming took 2 bases from V and 0 from J; bases not matched to a gene: 2. The CDR3 is 15 residues long. CDR3: CASSLTSGYQETQYF. The CDR3 DNA reads TGTGCCAGCAGCTTAACTAGCGGGTACCAAGAGACCCAGTACTTC.

This chain connects TRBV9 to TRBJ2-7, with TRBD2 matching over 13 bases. Germline V lookup: CDR1 SGDLS, CDR2 YYNGEE. The J segment lost 5 bases and the V segment lost 4 bases, leaving 6 bases of the junction unmatched. This CDR3 has 15 amino acids. The chain's CDR3 is CASSPGLAGDNEQYF. DNA of the CDR3: TGTGCCAGCAGCCCCGGACTAGCGGGAGATAACGAGCAGTACTTC.

The chain couples TRBV28 to TRBJ1-1; D unclear. The CDR3 totals 13 residues. The germline gives CDR1 MDHEN, CDR2 SYDVKM. Trimming left V 3 bases short and J 1 base short, with 6 bases between. CDR3 region: CASSFLANTEAFF. CDR3 sequence (DNA): TGTGCCAGCAGTTTTTTAGCGAACACTGAAGCTTTCTTT.

This sequence joins TRBV11-3 and TRBJ2-3; 12 positions match TRBD2. The CDR3 has 17 amino acids. CDR1 SGHNT and CDR2 YENEEA come from the germline V gene. The ends lost 5 bases at V and 6 bases at J; junction bases unmatched: 12. The CDR3 nucleotides are TGTGCCAGCAGCCATCGGACTAGCGGGATTTCGCGGGATACGCAGTATTTT. Its protein is CASSHRTSGISRDTQYF.

This chain joins TRBV28 and TRBJ2-2, with 8 bases fitting TRBD1. J was trimmed by 7 bases and V by 5 bases; bases with no gene match: 15. Germline CDR1 and CDR2: MDHEN and SYDVKM. This CDR3 is 17 amino acids long. The CDR3 DNA follows: TGTGCCAGCAGTGCCTATATATCAGGGGGCGCGGACGGGGAGCTGTTTTTT. As protein: CASSAYISGGADGELFF.

The rearrangement links TRBV18 to TRBJ1-1; 10 positions match TRBD1. The V and J ends lost 1 base and 4 bases, in that order; junction bases with no gene match: 6. There are 16 residues in the CDR3. From germline, CDR1 is KGHSH and CDR2 LQKENI. CDR3 DNA: TGTGCCAGCTCACCACTGACAGGGGGCATGGGCACTGAAGCTTTCTTT. Translation gives CASSPLTGGMGTEAFF.

This chain connects TRBV28 to TRBJ1-2; tentative D call: TRBD1 (5 bases). The CDR3 loop spans 13 amino acids. V lost 6 bases, J lost 2 bases, and 10 bases lay in between. CDR1 is MDHEN, CDR2 SYDVKM, per germline. The DNA for the CDR3 is TGTGCCAGCAGCTTGACAGAGAACTATGGCTACACCTTC. It specifies CASSLTENYGYTF.

In its sample, this clone was seen once. The genes are TRBV27 and TRBJ2-1, with 8 bases identical to TRBD2. The V segment lost 0 bases and the J segment 7 bases; nucleotides outside the gene matches: 5. CDR1 is MNHEY and CDR2 is SMNVEV in the germline V gene (reference sequence). This CDR3 has 15 amino acids. CDR3: CASSLSAGVGNEQFF. The CDR3 DNA sequence: TGTGCCAGCAGTTTATCAGCGGGAGTTGGAAATGAGCAGTTCTTC.

J is TRBJ2-3 and V is TRBV6-5; D possibly corresponds to TRBD2 (6 bases). The ends were cut back, 2 bases at V and 5 bases at J, with 14 bases in the middle. This CDR3 is 15 amino acids long. Per germline, CDR1 MNHEY and CDR2 SVGAGI. This chain's CDR3 is CASSYEGGPGDTQYF. The CDR3 DNA reads TGTGCCAGCAGTTACGAGGGAGGACCAGGAGATACGCAGTATTTT.

This chain uses TRBV2 with TRBJ2-7; D possibly corresponds to TRBD2 (6 bases). The CDR3 is 12 residues long. The V gene lost 10 bases and the J gene lost 5 bases, with 15 bases spanning the gap. CDR1 and CDR2 (germline): SNHLY, FYNNEI. The CDR3 bases are TGTGCCACGGGGTGGGGGGAGAACGAGCAGTACTTC. Protein: CATGWGENEQYF. The full variable domain, its missing parts supplied by reference TRBV2 and TRBJ2-7, is EPEVTQTPSHQVTQMGQEVILRCVPISNHLYFYWYRQILGQKVEFLVSFYNNEISEKSEIFDDQFSVERPDGSNFTLKIRSTKLEDSAMYFCATGWGENEQYFGPGTRLTVT.

V usage is TRBV9 and J usage is TRBJ2-1; TRBD2 aligns across 10 bases. Germline V gene lookup returns CDR1 SGDLS and CDR2 YYNGEE. J gave up 8 bases and V 2 bases, and 4 bases lay outside the gene matches. The CDR3 has 14 residues. The CDR3, as DNA: TGTGCCAGCAGCGTTCTAGCGGGAGCTGATGAGCAGTTCTTC. As protein: CASSVLAGADEQFF.

The genes are TRBV10-3 and TRBJ1-5, with D perhaps TRBD1 (6 bases). The CDR3 length is 15 residues. From germline, CDR1 is ENHRY and CDR2 SYGVKD. Trimming shortened V by 1 base and J by 6 bases, and 13 bases separated the two germline ends. CDR3 in DNA: TGTGCCATCAGTGAGTTAGCAGGGGAGACTCAGCCCCAGCATTTT. Translating gives CAISELAGETQPQHF.

This chain uses TRBV7-9 with TRBJ1-4; the match to TRBD1 covers 7 bases. The trim removed 1 base at V and 3 bases at J, leaving 2 bases unmatched. Germline CDR1 and CDR2: SEHNR and FQNEAQ (reference sequence). This CDR3 contains 15 residues. The chain's CDR3 is CASSLGGQSNEKLFF. DNA for the CDR3: TGTGCCAGCAGCTTAGGGGGACAGTCTAATGAAAAACTGTTTTTT.

This clone is termed hyperexpanded. This chain links TRBV11-3 with TRBJ2-1, with TRBD1 matching 12 bases. The CDR3 is made up of 16 amino acids. CDR1 SGHNT and CDR2 YENEEA come from the germline V gene. V lost 2 bases to trimming and J lost 9 bases; unmatched junction nucleotides: 8. The CDR3 reads CASSLRGTGGLVEQFF. CDR3 in DNA: TGTGCCAGCAGCTTAAGGGGGACAGGGGGCTTGGTTGAGCAGTTCTTC.

The chain has TRBV25-1 and TRBJ2-1; D unclear. Germline CDR1 MGHDK, CDR2 SYGVNS. This CDR3 has 13 residues. V was cut by 0 bases and J by 4 bases, with 4 bases left in between. In nucleotides, the CDR3 is TGTGCCAGCAGTGAATACCCTTACAATGAGCAGTTCTTC. It specifies CASSEYPYNEQFF.

This chain joins TRBV27 and TRBJ2-7; TRBD2 matches 11 bases. The germline CDR1 and CDR2 sequences are MNHEY and SMNVEV (reference sequence). The V and J ends lost 4 bases and 0 bases, in that order; junction bases with no gene match: 8. The CDR3 runs to 17 residues. CDR3 protein: CASSSPTSGSASYEQYF. The CDR3, as DNA: TGTGCCAGCAGTTCCCCTACTAGCGGGAGCGCCTCCTACGAGCAGTACTTC.

The chain uses TRBV5-1 and TRBJ1-1; the D gene is possibly TRBD1 (6 bases). The germline V gene encodes CDR1 SGHRS and CDR2 YFSETQ. The V gene lost 0 bases and the J gene lost 2 bases, with 14 bases spanning the gap. The CDR3 is 16 residues long. CDR3: CASSLDAGAINTEAFF. The CDR3 nucleotides are TGCGCCAGCAGCTTGGATGCAGGGGCCATCAACACTGAAGCTTTCTTT.

This clone is a singleton in its sample. The chain couples TRBV5-4 to TRBJ1-2, with D maybe TRBD1 (6 bases). V was cut by 3 bases and J by 4 bases, with 16 bases left in between. This CDR3 has 15 residues. Germline loops: CDR1 SGHNT, CDR2 YYREEE (reference sequence). CDR3 nucleotides: TGTGCCAGCAGCTCCCCCGGGACAAGTACCTATGGCTACACCTTC. Translating it yields CASSSPGTSTYGYTF.

This chain uses TRBV6-5 with TRBJ1-4; TRBD1 might be the D (5 bases). This CDR3 contains 14 residues. V dropped 6 bases and J dropped 8 bases, with 16 bases sitting between them. The germline V gene has CDR1 MNHEY and CDR2 SVGAGI. The CDR3 is CASRRTPGGEKLFF. The CDR3 region has the DNA TGTGCCAGCAGACGGACACCGGGGGGAGAAAAACTGTTTTTT.

The rearrangement uses TRBV4-2 and TRBJ1-4; D ambiguous. Per germline, CDR1 LGHNA and CDR2 YNFKEQ. The CDR3 consists of 18 residues. V dropped 1 base and J dropped 1 base, with 16 bases sitting between them. CDR3 sequence (DNA): TGTGCCAGCAGCCAAGGGAGGGCGGGAGAGGTAACTAATGAAAAACTGTTTTTT. Amino acids: CASSQGRAGEVTNEKLFF.

The chain is built from TRBV2 and TRBJ1-6; D not resolved. Deletions cut 6 bases from V and 8 bases from J, with 11 bases between. This CDR3 contains 13 residues. Looked up from germline, CDR1 is SNHLY and CDR2 is FYNNEI. CDR3 loop: CASRTSEDSPLHF. In DNA form, the CDR3 reads TGTGCCAGCAGAACCTCAGAAGATTCACCCCTCCACTTT.

The genes are TRBV5-5 and TRBJ2-7; D remains ambiguous. The V end lost 1 base, the J end lost 6 bases, and 8 bases lay between the germline ends. CDR3 length equals 12 residues. Germline CDR1 is SGHKS and CDR2 is YYEKEE (reference sequence). CDR3 amino acids: CASSLFQAEQYF. The CDR3 nucleotides are TGTGCCAGCAGCTTGTTTCAAGCCGAGCAGTACTTC.

V gene TRBV6-6 combines with J gene TRBJ1-5; TRBD1 agrees at 10 bases. The CDR3 totals 16 residues. With V trimmed by 6 bases and J by 5 bases, 10 bases remained unmatched. Germline loops: CDR1 MNHNY, CDR2 SVGAGI (reference sequence). In nucleotides, the CDR3 is TGTGCCAGCAGCCGATCGGGGACAGGGGAGTATCAGCCCCAGCATTTT. It yields the protein CASSRSGTGEYQPQHF.